Listed below are T cell receptor beta chains from one sample, sequenced in a study of shared clonotypes between healthy human individuals. Repertoires were generated with immunoSEQ multiplex PCR, while TCRdb's copy carries only in-frame clones and drops some. The top ten clones hold under 0.65% of a sample with over a million clones, more than 75% of them seen once. The specimen was memory CD4+ T cells from PBMCs. The source is a man aged 18 to 29 in good health. Some clones in this sample may be carry-over from other donors' samples. The CDR3 runs from the conserved cysteine through the conserved F or W. Expanded clones are given a class, and other clones once, few, many or no size at all.

J gene: TRBJ1-1; V gene: TRBV28; clone size: once; CDR3 length: 13; CDR3 protein: CASSSTGNTEAFF
J gene: TRBJ1-2; V gene: TRBV9; clone size: .; CDR3 length: 13; CDR3 protein: CASSETGTYGYTF
J gene: TRBJ2-6; V gene: TRBV5-4; clone size: few; CDR3 length: 15; CDR3 protein: CASSPGVSGANVLTF
J gene: TRBJ2-2; V gene: TRBV18; clone size: once; CDR3 length: 17; CDR3 protein: CASSPPNRGPNTGELFF
J gene: TRBJ2-2; V gene: TRBV5-4; clone size: few; CDR3 length: 15; CDR3 protein: CASSLLAANTGELFF
J gene: TRBJ2-1; V gene: TRBV4-3; clone size: .; CDR3 length: 13; CDR3 protein: CASSSQAYNEQFF
J gene: TRBJ2-7; V gene: TRBV28; clone size: .; CDR3 length: 11; CDR3 protein: CASTSFREQYF
J gene: TRBJ2-1; V gene: TRBV29-1; clone size: .; CDR3 length: 10; CDR3 protein: CGGSGTRQFF
J gene: TRBJ2-3; V gene: TRBV28; clone size: .; CDR3 length: 12; CDR3 protein: CAIKGNPDTQYF
J gene: TRBJ2-5; V gene: TRBV7-2; clone size: .; CDR3 length: 13; CDR3 protein: CASSSGPSETQYF
J gene: TRBJ1-1; V gene: TRBV19; clone size: .; CDR3 length: 13; CDR3 protein: CASSGADRAMAFF
J gene: TRBJ1-1; V gene: TRBV28; clone size: .; CDR3 length: 14; CDR3 protein: CASSLGGLIAEAFF
J gene: TRBJ1-2; V gene: TRBV19; clone size: .; CDR3 length: 13; CDR3 protein: CASSITGPYGYTF
J gene: TRBJ1-2; V gene: TRBV5-1; clone size: .; CDR3 length: 16; CDR3 protein: CASSLGGGSLSYGYTF
J gene: TRBJ1-3; V gene: TRBV14; clone size: .; CDR3 length: 15; CDR3 protein: CASARDSFLGNTIYF
J gene: TRBJ1-1; V gene: TRBV18; clone size: .; CDR3 length: 14; CDR3 protein: CASSRGQGNAEAFF
J gene: TRBJ2-5; V gene: TRBV30; clone size: .; CDR3 length: 13; CDR3 protein: CAWSISMQETQYF
J gene: TRBJ1-2; V gene: TRBV7-8; clone size: few; CDR3 length: 13; CDR3 protein: CASSVDSSYGYTF
J gene: TRBJ1-1; V gene: TRBV18; clone size: .; CDR3 length: 15; CDR3 protein: CASSPLAGADTEAFF
J gene: TRBJ1-5; V gene: TRBV15; clone size: .; CDR3 length: 16; CDR3 protein: CATSRDDGLGNQPQHF
J gene: TRBJ2-2; V gene: TRBV9; clone size: .; CDR3 length: 14; CDR3 protein: CASTRRENTGELFF
J gene: TRBJ2-1; V gene: TRBV27; clone size: few; CDR3 length: 12; CDR3 protein: CASSPLSNEQFF
J gene: TRBJ2-7; V gene: TRBV18; clone size: .; CDR3 length: 16; CDR3 protein: CASSPPRTGGTYEQYF
J gene: TRBJ1-2; V gene: TRBV5-1; clone size: .; CDR3 length: 16; CDR3 protein: CASSRGPVDALYGYTF
J gene: TRBJ2-5; V gene: TRBV7-2; clone size: .; CDR3 length: 12; CDR3 protein: CASSSGPGVKYF
J gene: TRBJ2-2; V gene: TRBV10-3; clone size: .; CDR3 length: 14; CDR3 protein: CAITPDSNTGELFF
J gene: TRBJ2-7; V gene: TRBV5-6; clone size: .; CDR3 length: 15; CDR3 protein: CASSLARDRGLGQYF
J gene: TRBJ2-5; V gene: TRBV19; clone size: .; CDR3 length: 16; CDR3 protein: CASSIDLSGIGETQYF
J gene: TRBJ2-6; V gene: TRBV19; clone size: .; CDR3 length: 15; CDR3 protein: CASSPTGSGANVLTF
J gene: TRBJ1-5; V gene: TRBV11-2; clone size: .; CDR3 length: 16; CDR3 protein: CASSLGGAVSDQPQHF
J gene: TRBJ1-1; V gene: TRBV30; clone size: .; CDR3 length: 15; CDR3 protein: CAWSVLLGKNTEAFF
J gene: TRBJ1-2; V gene: TRBV15; clone size: .; CDR3 length: 13; CDR3 protein: CATSRGVLRGYTF
J gene: TRBJ2-7; V gene: TRBV15; clone size: .; CDR3 length: 16; CDR3 protein: CATSRDLGTYTYEQYF
J gene: TRBJ1-1; V gene: TRBV5-1; clone size: once; CDR3 length: 14; CDR3 protein: CASSVQGLVTEAFF
J gene: TRBJ2-1; V gene: TRBV5-1; clone size: .; CDR3 length: 15; CDR3 protein: CASSPRGSSYNEQFF
J gene: TRBJ1-3; V gene: TRBV28; clone size: .; CDR3 length: 14; CDR3 protein: CASINSNSGNTIYF
J gene: TRBJ2-1; V gene: TRBV28; clone size: .; CDR3 length: 14; CDR3 protein: CASKNSGRTVEQFF
J gene: TRBJ1-5; V gene: TRBV5-4; clone size: .; CDR3 length: 16; CDR3 protein: CASHLGAPGSNQPQHF
J gene: TRBJ1-3; V gene: TRBV28; clone size: .; CDR3 length: 14; CDR3 protein: CASSLQIPGNTIYF
J gene: TRBJ1-5; V gene: TRBV4-3; clone size: .; CDR3 length: 17; CDR3 protein: CASSQDPTAAFNQPQHF
J gene: TRBJ1-4; V gene: TRBV2; clone size: .; CDR3 length: 14; CDR3 protein: CASSQDSRSEKLFF
J gene: TRBJ2-7; V gene: TRBV27; clone size: once; CDR3 length: 18; CDR3 protein: CASSSNNFPGQLAYEQYF
J gene: TRBJ1-1; V gene: TRBV6-5; clone size: .; CDR3 length: 13; CDR3 protein: CASSYSGRTEAFF
J gene: TRBJ2-5; V gene: TRBV5-1; clone size: few; CDR3 length: 15; CDR3 protein: CASTSGYRVQETQYF
J gene: TRBJ2-2; V gene: TRBV7-6; clone size: .; CDR3 length: 15; CDR3 protein: CASSLAGQGPGELFF
J gene: TRBJ1-1; V gene: TRBV28; clone size: .; CDR3 length: 15; CDR3 protein: CASSYPGFLNTEAFF
J gene: TRBJ2-2; V gene: TRBV7-2; clone size: .; CDR3 length: 16; CDR3 protein: CASSQNGVAGTGELFF